This T cell receptor beta chain was captured in a study of blood T cell repertoires in COVID-19. V shed 4 bases and J 3 bases; nucleotides not matched to a gene: 3. This CDR3 contains 14 residues. Germline V CDR1 and CDR2: SNHLY, FYNNEI. Only in-frame clones appear in the TCRdb table, and some are missing; sequencing was by immunoSEQ multiplex PCR. The data hold 120,000 or so clones, with 80% to 90% observed a single time. This clone has only one observation. The rearrangement uses TRBV2 and TRBJ1-2, with 9 bases aligning to TRBD1. The sequencing input was peripheral blood. The receptor's source is an older woman with acute or convalescent COVID-19. The DNA for the CDR3 is TGTGCCAGCAGTGCCCGGGACAGGGACTATGGCTACACCTTC. Amino acids: CASSARDRDYGYTF.